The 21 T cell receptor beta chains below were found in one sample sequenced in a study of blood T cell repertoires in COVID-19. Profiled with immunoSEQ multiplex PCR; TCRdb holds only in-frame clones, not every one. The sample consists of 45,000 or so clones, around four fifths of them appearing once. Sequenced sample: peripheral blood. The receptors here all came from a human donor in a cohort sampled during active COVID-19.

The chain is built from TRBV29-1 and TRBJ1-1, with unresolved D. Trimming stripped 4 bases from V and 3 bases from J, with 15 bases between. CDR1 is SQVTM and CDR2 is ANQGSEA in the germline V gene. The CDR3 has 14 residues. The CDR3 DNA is TGCAGCGTTGCCGAATCCAGGCAGCACACTGAAGCTTTCTTT. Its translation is CSVAESRQHTEAFF. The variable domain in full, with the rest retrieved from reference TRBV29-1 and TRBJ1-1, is SAVISQKPSRDICQRGTSLTIQCQVDSQVTMMFWYRQQPGQSLTLIATANQGSEATYESGFVIDKFPISRPNLTFSTLTVSNMSPEDSSIYLCSVAESRQHTEAFFGQGTRLTVV.

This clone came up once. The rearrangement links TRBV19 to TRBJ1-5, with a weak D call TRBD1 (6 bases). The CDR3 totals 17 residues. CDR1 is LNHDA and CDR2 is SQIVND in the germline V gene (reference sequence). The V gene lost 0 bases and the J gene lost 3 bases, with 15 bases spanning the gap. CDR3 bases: TGTGCCAGTAGTATAGATAGGGGGACGGCTTTCAATCAGCCCCAGCATTTT. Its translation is CASSIDRGTAFNQPQHF. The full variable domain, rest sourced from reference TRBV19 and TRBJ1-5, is DGGITQSPKYLFRKEGQNVTLSCEQNLNHDAMYWYRQDPGQGLRLIYYSQIVNDFQKGDIAEGYSVSREKKESFPLTVTSAQKNPTAFYLCASSIDRGTAFNQPQHFGDGTRLSIL.

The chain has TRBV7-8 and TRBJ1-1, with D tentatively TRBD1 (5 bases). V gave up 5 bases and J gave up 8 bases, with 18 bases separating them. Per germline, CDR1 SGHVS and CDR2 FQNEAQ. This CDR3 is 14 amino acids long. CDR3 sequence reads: CASSAGEGLREAFF. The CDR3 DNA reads TGTGCCAGCAGCGCGGGGGAGGGGTTGAGGGAAGCTTTCTTT.

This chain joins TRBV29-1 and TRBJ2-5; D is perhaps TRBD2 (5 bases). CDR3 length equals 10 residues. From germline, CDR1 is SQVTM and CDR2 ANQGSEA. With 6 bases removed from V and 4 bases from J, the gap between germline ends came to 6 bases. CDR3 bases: TGCAGCGTCGGGGTAGAGACCCAGTACTTC. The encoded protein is CSVGVETQYF.

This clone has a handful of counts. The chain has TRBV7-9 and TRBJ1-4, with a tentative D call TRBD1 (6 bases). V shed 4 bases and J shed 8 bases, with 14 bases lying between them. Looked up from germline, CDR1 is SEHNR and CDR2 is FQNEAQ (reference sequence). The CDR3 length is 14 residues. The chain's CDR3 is CASSWRGAREKLFF. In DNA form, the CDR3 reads TGTGCCAGCAGCTGGCGGGGGGCGAGAGAAAAACTGTTTTTT.

This CDR3 reads CASSLQYGESYEQYF. The CDR3 DNA sequence: TGTGCCAGCAGTTTGCAGTATGGGGAGAGCTACGAGCAGTACTTC. The V and J genes are TRBV27 and TRBJ2-7, with a weak D call TRBD2 (5 bases). The CDR3 sequence is 15 residues long. Germline-derived CDR1 and CDR2 are MNHEY and SMNVEV (reference sequence). Between the trimmed V and J ends, which lost 3 bases and 3 bases, there was a span of 15 bases.

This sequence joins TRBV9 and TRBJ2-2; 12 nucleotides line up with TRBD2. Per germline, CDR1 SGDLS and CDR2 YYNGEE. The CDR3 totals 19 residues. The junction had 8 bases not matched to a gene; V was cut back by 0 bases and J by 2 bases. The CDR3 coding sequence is TGTGCCAGCAGCGTAGCACTAGCGGGGGGCGAGCCAAACACCGGGGAGCTGTTTTTT. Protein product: CASSVALAGGEPNTGELFF.

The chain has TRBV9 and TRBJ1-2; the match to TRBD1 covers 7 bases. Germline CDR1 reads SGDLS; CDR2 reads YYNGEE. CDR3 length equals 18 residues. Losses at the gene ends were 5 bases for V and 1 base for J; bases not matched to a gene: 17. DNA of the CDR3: TGTGCCAGCAGTGTCGTGGAGGGGGCGGTATCAATTAACTATGGCTACACCTTC. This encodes CASSVVEGAVSINYGYTF.

The CDR3 spells CASRTESSGNTIYF. CDR3 bases: TGTGCCAGCAGGACAGAGAGCTCTGGAAACACCATATATTTT. The V and J genes are TRBV27 and TRBJ1-3, with D possibly matching TRBD1 (5 bases). This CDR3 is 14 amino acids long. CDR1 is MNHEY, CDR2 SMNVEV, per germline (reference sequence). With 6 bases removed from V and 0 bases from J, the gap between germline ends came to 9 bases.

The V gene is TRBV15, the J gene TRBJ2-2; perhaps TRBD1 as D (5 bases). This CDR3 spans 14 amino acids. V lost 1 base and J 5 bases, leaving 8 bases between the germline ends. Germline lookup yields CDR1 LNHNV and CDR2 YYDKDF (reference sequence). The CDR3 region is CATSRGGRTGELFF. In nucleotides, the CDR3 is TGTGCCACCAGCAGAGGGGGCCGAACCGGGGAGCTGTTTTTT.

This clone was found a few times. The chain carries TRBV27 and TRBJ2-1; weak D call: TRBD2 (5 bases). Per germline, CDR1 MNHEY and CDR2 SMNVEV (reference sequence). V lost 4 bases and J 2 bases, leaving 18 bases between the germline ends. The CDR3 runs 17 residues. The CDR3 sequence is CASSSELARVTYNEQFF. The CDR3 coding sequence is TGTGCCAGCAGTTCGGAGTTAGCGAGGGTAACCTACAATGAGCAGTTCTTC.

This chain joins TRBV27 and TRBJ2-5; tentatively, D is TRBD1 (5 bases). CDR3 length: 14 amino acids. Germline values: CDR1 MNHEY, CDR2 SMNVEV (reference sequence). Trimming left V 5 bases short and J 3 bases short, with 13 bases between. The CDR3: CASSPRQKKETQYF. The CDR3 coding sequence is TGTGCCAGCAGTCCCCGACAGAAGAAAGAGACCCAGTACTTC.

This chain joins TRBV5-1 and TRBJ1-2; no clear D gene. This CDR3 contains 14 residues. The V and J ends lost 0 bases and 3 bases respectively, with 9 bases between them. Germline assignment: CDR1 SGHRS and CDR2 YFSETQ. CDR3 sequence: CASSLVRMDYGYTF. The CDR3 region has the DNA TGCGCCAGCAGCTTGGTCAGAATGGACTATGGCTACACCTTC.

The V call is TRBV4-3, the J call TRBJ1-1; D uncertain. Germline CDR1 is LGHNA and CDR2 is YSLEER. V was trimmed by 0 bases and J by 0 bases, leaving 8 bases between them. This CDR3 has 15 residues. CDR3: CASSQDGQLNTEAFF. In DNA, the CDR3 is TGCGCCAGCAGCCAAGATGGGCAGTTGAACACTGAAGCTTTCTTT.

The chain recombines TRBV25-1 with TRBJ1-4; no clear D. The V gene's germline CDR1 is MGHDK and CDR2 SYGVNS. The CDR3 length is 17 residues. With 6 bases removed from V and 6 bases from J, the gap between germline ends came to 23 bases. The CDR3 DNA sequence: TGTGCCAGCAGCCCGGCAGGCTATAACCGCCCTGATGAAAAACTGTTTTTT. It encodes CASSPAGYNRPDEKLFF.

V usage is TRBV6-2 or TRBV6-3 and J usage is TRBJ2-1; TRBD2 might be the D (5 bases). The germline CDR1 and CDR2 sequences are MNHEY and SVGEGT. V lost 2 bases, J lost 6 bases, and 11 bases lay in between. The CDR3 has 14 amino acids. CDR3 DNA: TGTGCCAGCAGTTACCTGGCGGGTCGCAATGAGCAGTTCTTC. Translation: CASSYLAGRNEQFF.

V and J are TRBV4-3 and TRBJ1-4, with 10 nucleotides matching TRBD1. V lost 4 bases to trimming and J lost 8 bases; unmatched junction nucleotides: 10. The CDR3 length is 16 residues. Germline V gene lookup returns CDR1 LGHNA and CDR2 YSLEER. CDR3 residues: CASSLSPGTGDEKLFF. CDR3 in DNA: TGCGCCAGCAGCCTATCCCCCGGGACAGGGGACGAAAAACTGTTTTTT.

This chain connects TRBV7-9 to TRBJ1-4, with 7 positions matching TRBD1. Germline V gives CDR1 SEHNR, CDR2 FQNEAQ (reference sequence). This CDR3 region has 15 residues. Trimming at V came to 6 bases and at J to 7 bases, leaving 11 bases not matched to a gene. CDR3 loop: CASSQGVQGGEKLFF. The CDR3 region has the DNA TGTGCCAGCAGTCAGGGGGTGCAGGGAGGTGAAAAACTGTTTTTT.

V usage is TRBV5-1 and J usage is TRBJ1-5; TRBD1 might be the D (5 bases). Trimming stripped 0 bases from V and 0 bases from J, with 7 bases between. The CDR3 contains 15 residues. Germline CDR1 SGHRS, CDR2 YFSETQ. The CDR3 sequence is CASSLVGGSNQPQHF. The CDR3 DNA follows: TGCGCCAGCAGCTTGGTGGGGGGTAGCAATCAGCCCCAGCATTTT.

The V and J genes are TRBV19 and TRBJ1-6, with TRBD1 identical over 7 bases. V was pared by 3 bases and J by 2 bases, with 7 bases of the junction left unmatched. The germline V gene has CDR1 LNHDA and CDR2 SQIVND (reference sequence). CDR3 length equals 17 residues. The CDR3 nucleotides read TGTGCCAGTAGTATGAGGACAGGACGCGCCTATAATTCACCCCTCCACTTT. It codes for CASSMRTGRAYNSPLHF.

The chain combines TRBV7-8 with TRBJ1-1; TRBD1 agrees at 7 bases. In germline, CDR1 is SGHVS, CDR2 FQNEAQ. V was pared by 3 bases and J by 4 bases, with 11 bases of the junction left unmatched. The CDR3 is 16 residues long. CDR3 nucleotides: TGTGCCAGCAGCTTTACAACGACAGGGAGGCTCACTGAAGCTTTCTTT. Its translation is CASSFTTTGRLTEAFF.